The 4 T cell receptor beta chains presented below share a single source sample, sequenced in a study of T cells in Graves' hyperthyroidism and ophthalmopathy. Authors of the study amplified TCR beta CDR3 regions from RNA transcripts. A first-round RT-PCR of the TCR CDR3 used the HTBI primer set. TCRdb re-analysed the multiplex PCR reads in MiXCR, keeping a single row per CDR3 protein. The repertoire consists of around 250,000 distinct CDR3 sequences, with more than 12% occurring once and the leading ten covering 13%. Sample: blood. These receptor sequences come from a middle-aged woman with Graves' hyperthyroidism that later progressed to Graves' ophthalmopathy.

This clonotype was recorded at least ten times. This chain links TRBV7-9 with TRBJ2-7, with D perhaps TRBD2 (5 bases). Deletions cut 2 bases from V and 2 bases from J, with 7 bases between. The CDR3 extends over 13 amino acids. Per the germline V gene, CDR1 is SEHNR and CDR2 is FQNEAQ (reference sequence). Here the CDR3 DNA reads TGTGCCAGCAGCTTAATGCGGGCCTACGAGCAGTACTTC. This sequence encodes CASSLMRAYEQYF.

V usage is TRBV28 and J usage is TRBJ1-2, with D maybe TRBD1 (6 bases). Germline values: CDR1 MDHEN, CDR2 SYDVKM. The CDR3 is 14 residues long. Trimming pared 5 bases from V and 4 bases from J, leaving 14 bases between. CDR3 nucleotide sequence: TGTGCCAGCAGTCCTTCCGACAGGAGCTATGGCTACACCTTC. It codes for CASSPSDRSYGYTF.

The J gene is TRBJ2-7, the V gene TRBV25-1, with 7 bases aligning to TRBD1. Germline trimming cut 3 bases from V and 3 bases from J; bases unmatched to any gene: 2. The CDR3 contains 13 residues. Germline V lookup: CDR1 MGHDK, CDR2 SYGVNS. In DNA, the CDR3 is TGTGCCAGCAGTGATCCAGGGGGCTACGAGCAGTACTTC. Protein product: CASSDPGGYEQYF.

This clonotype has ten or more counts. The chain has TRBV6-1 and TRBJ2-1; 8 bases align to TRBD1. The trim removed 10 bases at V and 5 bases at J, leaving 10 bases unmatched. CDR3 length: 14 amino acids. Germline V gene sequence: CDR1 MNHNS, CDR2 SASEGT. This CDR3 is CATGKTGAHNEQFF. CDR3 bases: TGTGCCACCGGGAAGACAGGGGCCCACAATGAGCAGTTCTTC.